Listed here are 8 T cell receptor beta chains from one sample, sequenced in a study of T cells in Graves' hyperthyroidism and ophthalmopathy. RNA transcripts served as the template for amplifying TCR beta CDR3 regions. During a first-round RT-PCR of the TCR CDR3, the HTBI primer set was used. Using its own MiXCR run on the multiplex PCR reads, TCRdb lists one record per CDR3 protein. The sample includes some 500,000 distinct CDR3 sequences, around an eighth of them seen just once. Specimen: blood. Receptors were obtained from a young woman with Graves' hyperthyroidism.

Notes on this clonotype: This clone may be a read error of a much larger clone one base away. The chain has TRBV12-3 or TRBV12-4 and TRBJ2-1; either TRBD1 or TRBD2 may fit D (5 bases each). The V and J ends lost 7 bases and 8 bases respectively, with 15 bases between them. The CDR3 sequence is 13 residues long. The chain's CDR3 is CASNSQPGHEQFF. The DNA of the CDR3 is TGTGCCAGCAATTCCCAACCGGGGCATGAGCAGTTCTTC.

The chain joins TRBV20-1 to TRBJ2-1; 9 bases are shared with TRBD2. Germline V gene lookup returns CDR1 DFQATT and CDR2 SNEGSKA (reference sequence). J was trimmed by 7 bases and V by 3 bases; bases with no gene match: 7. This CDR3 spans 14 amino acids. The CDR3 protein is CSARLAGRLNEQFF. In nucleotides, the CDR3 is TGCAGTGCTAGGCTAGCGGGAAGGCTAAATGAGCAGTTCTTC.

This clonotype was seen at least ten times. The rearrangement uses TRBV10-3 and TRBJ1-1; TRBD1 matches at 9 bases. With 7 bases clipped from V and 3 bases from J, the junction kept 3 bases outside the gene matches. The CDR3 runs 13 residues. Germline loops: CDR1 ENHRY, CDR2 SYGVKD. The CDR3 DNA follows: TGTGCCATCACCCGGGACAGGGACACTGAAGCTTTCTTT. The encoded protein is CAITRDRDTEAFF.

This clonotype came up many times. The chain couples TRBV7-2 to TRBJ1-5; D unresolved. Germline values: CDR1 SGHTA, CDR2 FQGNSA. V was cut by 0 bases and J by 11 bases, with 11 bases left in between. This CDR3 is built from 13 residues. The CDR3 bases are TGTGCCAGCAGCTTAGCGGCCTATCCGGCCCAGCATTTT. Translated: CASSLAAYPAQHF.

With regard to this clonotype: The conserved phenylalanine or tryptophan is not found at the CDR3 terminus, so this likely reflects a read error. The CDR3 DNA reads TGTGCCAGCAGCGCGTCACAGGTGAGAGGCGGGGAGCTGTTTATT. Translated: CASSASQVRGGELFI. This chain connects TRBV7-3 to TRBJ2-2; D may be TRBD1 (5 bases). Germline V lookup: CDR1 SGHTA, CDR2 FQGTGA. V was pared by 5 bases and J by 7 bases, with 17 bases between. The CDR3 consists of 15 residues.

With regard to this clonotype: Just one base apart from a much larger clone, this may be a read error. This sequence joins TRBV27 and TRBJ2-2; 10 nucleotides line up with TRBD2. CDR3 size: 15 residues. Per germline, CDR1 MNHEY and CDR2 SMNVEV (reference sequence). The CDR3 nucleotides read TGTGCCAGCAGAAGCGGGAGGGCCTATACCGGGGAGCTGCTTTTT. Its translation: CASRSGRAYTGELLF.

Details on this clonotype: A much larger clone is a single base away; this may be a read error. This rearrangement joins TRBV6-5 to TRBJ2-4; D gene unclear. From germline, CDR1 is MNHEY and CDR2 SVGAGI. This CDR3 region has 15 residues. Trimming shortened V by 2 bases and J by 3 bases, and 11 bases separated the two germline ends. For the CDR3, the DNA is TGTGCCAGCAGTTACCCCATGGAGTACAAAAACATTCAGTACTTC. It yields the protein CASSYPMEYKNIQYF.

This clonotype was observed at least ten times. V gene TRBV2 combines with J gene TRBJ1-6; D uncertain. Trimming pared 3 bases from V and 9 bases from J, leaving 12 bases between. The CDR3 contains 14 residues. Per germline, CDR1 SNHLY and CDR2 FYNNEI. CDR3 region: CASSEMDRGSPLHF. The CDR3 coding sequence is TGTGCCAGCAGTGAGATGGATCGAGGTTCACCCCTCCACTTT.